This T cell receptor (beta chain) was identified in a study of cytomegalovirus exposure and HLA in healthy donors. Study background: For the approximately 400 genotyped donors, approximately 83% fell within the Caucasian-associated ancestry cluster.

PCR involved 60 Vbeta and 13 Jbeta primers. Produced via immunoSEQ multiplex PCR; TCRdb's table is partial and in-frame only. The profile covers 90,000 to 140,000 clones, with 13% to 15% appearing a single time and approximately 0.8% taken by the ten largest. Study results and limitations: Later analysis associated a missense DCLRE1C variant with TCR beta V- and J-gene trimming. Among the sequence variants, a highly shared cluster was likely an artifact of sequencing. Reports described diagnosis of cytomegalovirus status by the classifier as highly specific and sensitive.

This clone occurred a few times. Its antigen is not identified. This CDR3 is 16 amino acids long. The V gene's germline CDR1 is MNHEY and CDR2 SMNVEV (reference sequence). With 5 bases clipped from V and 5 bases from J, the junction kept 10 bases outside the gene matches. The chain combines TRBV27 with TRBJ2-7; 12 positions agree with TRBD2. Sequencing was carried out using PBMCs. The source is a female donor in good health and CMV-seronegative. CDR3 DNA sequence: TGTGCCAGCAGTCCCAGCATCCGACTAGCGGGAGACGAGCAGTACTTC. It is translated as CASSPSIRLAGDEQYF.